These T cell receptor beta chains were read from a single sample in a study of T cells in Graves' hyperthyroidism and ophthalmopathy. TCRdb re-called the multiplex PCR reads with MiXCR, one entry per CDR3 protein. The sample shows 390,000 or so distinct CDR3 sequences, under 15% of them seen only once. Source material: blood. The receptor source for this set is a man younger than 35 with Graves' ophthalmopathy. CDR3s include the opening cysteine and the closing phenylalanine or tryptophan. A D gene is named only where the DNA matches it firmly. Only part of the rows carry a size: once, few, many, or a class if the clone is expanded.

len	j_gene	d_gene	v_gene	abundance	CDR3nt	CDR3aa
14	TRBJ2-5	TRBD1	TRBV12-5	many	TGTGCTAGTGGGCCGGGCAGGGGGCTAGAGACCCAGTACTTC	CASGPGRGLETQYF
14	TRBJ2-1	TRBD2	TRBV9	.	TGTGCCAGCAGCACCGGACTAGCGGGAGGGCCACAGTTCTTC	CASSTGLAGGPQFF
15	TRBJ1-6	.	TRBV7-3	many	TGTGCCAGCAGCTTATTGTCCCAGCCGGGTTCACCCCTCCACTTT	CASSLLSQPGSPLHF
13	TRBJ1-5	.	TRBV3-1	many	TGTGCCAGCAGCTCTGGGCCCAATCAGCCCCAGCATTTT	CASSSGPNQPQHF
16	TRBJ2-1	TRBD2	TRBV19	many	TGTGCCAGTAGTATGAGGGCTAGCGGGAGGGACAATGAGCAGTTCTTC	CASSMRASGRDNEQFF
17	TRBJ2-5	.	TRBV4-1	many	TGCGCCAGCAGCCAAAGCGCAGCGAAAGTCCTTTTGGAGACCCAGTACTTC	CASSQSAAKVLLETQYF
15	TRBJ2-7	.	TRBV19	many	TGTGCCAGTAGCCTCATACCATCCATGGGCTACGAGCAGTACTTC	CASSLIPSMGYEQYF
12	TRBJ2-7	.	TRBV6-1	.	TGTGCCAGCAGTTATACTACCTACGAGCAGCACTTC	CASSYTTYEQHF
12	TRBJ1-2	.	TRBV20-1	many	TGCAGTGCTAGTGACAACCCGGGGGGCTACACCTTC	CSASDNPGGYTF
14	TRBJ2-7	TRBD1	TRBV20-1	many	TGCAGTGCGCATCCCGGGACAGTCCTGTTCGAGCAGTACTTC	CSAHPGTVLFEQYF
14	TRBJ1-2	TRBD1	TRBV2	once	TGTGCCAGCTCACCACCGGTCACAGGGGGTGGCTACACCTTC	CASSPPVTGGGYTF
15	TRBJ2-7	TRBD2	TRBV5-1	many	TGCGCCAGCAGCTTCGGGACTAGCGGGGTCTACGAGCAGTACTTC	CASSFGTSGVYEQYF
17	TRBJ2-1	.	TRBV6-4	.	TGTGCCAGCAGTGACGGGGTAAATAGCGGTAACTACAATGAGCAGTTCTTC	CASSDGVNSGNYNEQFF
14	TRBJ1-6	.	TRBV6-5	many	TGTGCCAGCAGTTACTCTGGCCATAATTCACCCCTCCACTTT	CASSYSGHNSPLHF
16	TRBJ1-4	TRBD1	TRBV7-6	many	TGTGCCAGCAGCTCGACTGGGAGGACAGGGAATGAAAAACTGTTTTTT	CASSSTGRTGNEKLFF
15	TRBJ1-1	.	TRBV20-1	few	TGCAGTGCTAGAGATTTCGGGTTAGGGAACGGTGAAGCTTTCTTT	CSARDFGLGNGEAFF
13	TRBJ2-3	.	TRBV6-2/TRBV6-3	many	TGTGCCAGCAGCGACAGGAGCACAGATACGCAGTATTTT	CASSDRSTDTQYF
14	TRBJ2-2	TRBD2	TRBV5-5	many	TGTGCCAGCCGTACTAGCGGGGGGACCGGGGAGCTGTTTTTT	CASRTSGGTGELFF
17	TRBJ1-3	TRBD1	TRBV9	few	TGTGCCAGCAGCGCGCCGACAGGGGGATTGCCTGGAAACACCATATATTTT	CASSAPTGGLPGNTIYF
14	TRBJ2-5	.	TRBV27	many	TGTGCCAGCAGTCGTGCATGGGGCCAAGAGACCCAGTACTTC	CASSRAWGQETQYF
14	TRBJ2-1	TRBD2	TRBV10-3	many	TGTGCCTCGTGGACTAGCGGTCACTACAATGAGCAGTTCTTC	CASWTSGHYNEQFF
16	TRBJ1-1	TRBD1	TRBV19	few	TGTGCCAGTAGTCCGACCCGGACAGGCGGGTGGACTGAAGCTTTCTTT	CASSPTRTGGWTEAFF
12	TRBJ2-5	.	TRBV6-1	.	TGTGCCATCGGTAGGGCCCGAGAGACCCAGTACTTC	CAIGRARETQYF
13	TRBJ2-3	.	TRBV7-2	many	TGTGCCAGCAGCTTAGTGGCACTAGATACGCAGTATTTT	CASSLVALDTQYF
16	TRBJ1-4	.	TRBV30	few	TGTGCCTGGAGTAAACGGACCGTGATACGGGATGAAAAACTGTTTTTT	CAWSKRTVIRDEKLFF
17	TRBJ2-3	TRBD1	TRBV7-9	many	TGTGCCAGCAGCTTGCCCGGTGTACGGGACAGACGAGATACGCAGTATTTT	CASSLPGVRDRRDTQYF
13	TRBJ2-1	TRBD2	TRBV6-1	many	TGTGCCAGCAGTGGGACTAGCGTTTTTGAGCAGTTCTTC	CASSGTSVFEQFF
16	TRBJ2-4	.	TRBV7-8	many	TGTGCCAGCAGCTTAGGTGTCAAGGGATCAGAAAACATTCAGTACTTC	CASSLGVKGSENIQYF
15	TRBJ2-3	.	TRBV5-1	.	TGCGCCAGCAGCATACTCCACCCTGGGGGTGATACGCAGTATTTT	CASSILHPGGDTQYF
16	TRBJ2-7	TRBD2	TRBV6-1	many	TGTGCCAGCAGTCCGGGACTAGCGGGAGCGACCTACGAGCAGTACTTC	CASSPGLAGATYEQYF
15	TRBJ2-5	TRBD2	TRBV7-9	many	TGTGCCAGCAGCCCCTTCCGGGGGGGGCAAGAGACCCAGTACTTC	CASSPFRGGQETQYF
16	TRBJ2-1	.	TRBV7-2	many	TGTGCCAGCAGCGAGGCCGTAGGGGGAACCTACAATGAGCAGTTCTTC	CASSEAVGGTYNEQFF
14	TRBJ2-2	TRBD1	TRBV10-1	few	TGCGCCAGCAGGGGGGACAGGGAGGCCGGGGAGCTGTTTTTT	CASRGDREAGELFF
15	TRBJ1-2	.	TRBV6-1	many	TGTGCCAGCACCCCAAACATTGATCCCTCCTATGGCTACACCTTC	CASTPNIDPSYGYTF
13	TRBJ1-5	.	TRBV6-5	many	TGTGCCAGCAGTTACGGACCCAATCAGCCCCAGCATTTT	CASSYGPNQPQHF
15	TRBJ2-4	.	TRBV6-2/TRBV6-3	.	TGTGCCAGCAGGCCTACAGGGTTTGCCAAAAACATTCAGTACTTC	CASRPTGFAKNIQYF
16	TRBJ1-6	.	TRBV28	many	TGTGCCAGCACTCCCCAGGGTAGCTCCTATAATTCACCCCTCCACTTT	CASTPQGSSYNSPLHF
12	TRBJ1-5	.	TRBV12-3/TRBV12-4	many	TGTGCCAGCAAAAAAGGCAATCAGCCCCAGCATTTT	CASKKGNQPQHF
11	TRBJ2-5	TRBD1	TRBV27	.	TGTGCCAGCAGGAACAGGGGAACCCAGTACTTC	CASRNRGTQYF
15	TRBJ1-1	.	TRBV20-1	few	TGCAGTGCTAGAGATATAGTTAGGGAGAACACTGAAGCTTTCTTT	CSARDIVRENTEAFF
18	TRBJ1-2	.	TRBV6-2/TRBV6-3	.	TGTGCCAGCTCACCACTTCCCCTCGAGCTCTTACAGGGCTATGGCTACACCTTC	CASSPLPLELLQGYGYTF
12	TRBJ1-2	.	TRBV6-5	.	TGTGCCAGCAGTTACCGGGGGGCGGGCTACACCTTC	CASSYRGAGYTF
15	TRBJ2-2	TRBD2	TRBV6-2/TRBV6-3	many	TGTGCCAGCACCACACTAGCGGCAAACACCGGGGAGCTGTTTTTT	CASTTLAANTGELFF
16	TRBJ1-5	.	TRBV5-1	few	TGCGCCATCAAAGCCCCGGGACCCCAGACAAATCAGCCCCAGCATTTT	CAIKAPGPQTNQPQHF
10	TRBJ1-2	.	TRBV6-1	many	TGTGCCAGCAGGGGTAGTGGCTACACCTTC	CASRGSGYTF
13	TRBJ2-5	.	TRBV4-1	few	TGCGCCAGCGCGGCACTAGTTCGCGAGACCCAGTACTTC	CASAALVRETQYF
17	TRBJ2-7	TRBD2	TRBV7-2	many	TGTGCCAGCAGCTTACGACCTCGGGGGGTCAGCTCCTACGAGCAGTACTTC	CASSLRPRGVSSYEQYF
14	TRBJ1-6	.	TRBV30	many	TGTGCCTGGAGTCGGGGGGCGTGGAATTCACCCCTCCACTTT	CAWSRGAWNSPLHF
16	TRBJ2-7	TRBD1	TRBV12-3/TRBV12-4	many	TGTGCCAGCCGCTTGGGTCAAAGGGGGCAGGGTGACGAGCAGTACTTC	CASRLGQRGQGDEQYF
16	TRBJ2-1	.	TRBV20-1	.	TGCAGTGCTGAGTTCAGGTCCAGGAGGCCCTACAATGAGCAGTTCTTC	CSAEFRSRRPYNEQFF
16	TRBJ1-1	.	TRBV4-1	.	TGCGCCAGCAGCCTAAACGTAGGGCAGGGGAAAGGTGAAGCTTTCTTT	CASSLNVGQGKGEAFF
16	TRBJ2-1	.	TRBV20-1	.	TGCAGTGCTAGGGGGGGGGGCGCGAGCTCCTACAATGAGCAGTTCTTC	CSARGGGASSYNEQFF
16	TRBJ2-5	.	TRBV18	many	TGTGCCAGCTCACCCGATACTACAGGATACCAAGAGACCCAGTACTTC	CASSPDTTGYQETQYF
14	TRBJ2-1	TRBD2	TRBV20-1	.	TGCAGTGCTAGGTGGGAGGGCCGTCGCGATGAGCAGTTCTTC	CSARWEGRRDEQFF
13	TRBJ2-7	TRBD2	TRBV5-1	many	TGCGCCAGCAGCTTGTCTAGCGGCTACGAGCAGTACTTC	CASSLSSGYEQYF
11	TRBJ1-2	.	TRBV25-1	few	TGTGCCAGCAGGACAGCCTATGGCTACACCTTC	CASRTAYGYTF
15	TRBJ2-2	TRBD2	TRBV6-1	few	TGTGCCAGCTACAGCGGGGGGGCCGCGGTCGGGGAGCTGTTTTTT	CASYSGGAAVGELFF
15	TRBJ1-1	.	TRBV7-2	many	TGTGCCAGCAGCTTACCCCATTTGATAGCCACTGAAGCTTTCTTT	CASSLPHLIATEAFF
16	TRBJ2-5	.	TRBV18	few	TGTGCCAGCTCACCTTCCGGGGCTCCAACACCGGAGACCCAGTACTTC	CASSPSGAPTPETQYF